This T cell receptor beta chain was obtained from a study of T cell responses to AZD1222 COVID-19 vaccine. TCRdb keeps only in-frame clones here, not all; method: immunoSEQ multiplex PCR. The table includes 100,000 to 150,000 clones, 88% detected once. This CDR3 is 14 amino acids long. The germline CDR1 and CDR2 sequences are SGHAT and FQNNGV. V gave up 9 bases and J gave up 2 bases; unmatched junction bases: 7. The chain carries TRBV11-2 and TRBJ2-3; 8 nucleotides match TRBD2. The sample was peripheral blood, taken on day 0 of AZD1222 vaccination. This TCR was recovered from an adult in good health. DNA of the CDR3: TGTGCCAGTTCCCGGGGGGGCCCCACAGATACGCAGTATTTT. It is translated as CASSRGGPTDTQYF.